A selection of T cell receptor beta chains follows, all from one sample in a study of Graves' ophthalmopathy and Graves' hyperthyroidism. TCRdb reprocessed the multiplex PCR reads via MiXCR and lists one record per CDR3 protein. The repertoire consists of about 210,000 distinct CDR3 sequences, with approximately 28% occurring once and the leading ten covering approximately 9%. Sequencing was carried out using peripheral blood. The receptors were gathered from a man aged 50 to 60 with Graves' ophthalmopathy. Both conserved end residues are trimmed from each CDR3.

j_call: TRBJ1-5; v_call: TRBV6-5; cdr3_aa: ASRAPQFGNQPQH
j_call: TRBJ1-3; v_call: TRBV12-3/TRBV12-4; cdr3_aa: ASSEGFGNTIY
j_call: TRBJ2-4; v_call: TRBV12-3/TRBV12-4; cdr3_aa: ASSVTGPRAKNIQY
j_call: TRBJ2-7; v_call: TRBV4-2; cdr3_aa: ASSQDKGSYEQY
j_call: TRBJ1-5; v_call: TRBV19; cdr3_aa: ASKGSPNQPQH
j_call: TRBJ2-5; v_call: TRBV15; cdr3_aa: ATSRDGGTQY
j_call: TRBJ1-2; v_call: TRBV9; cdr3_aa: ANQRGDLYGYT
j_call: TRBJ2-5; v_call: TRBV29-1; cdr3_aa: SVEASEETQY
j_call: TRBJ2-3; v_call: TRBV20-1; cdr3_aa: SAKRVGRGGLTSTDTQY
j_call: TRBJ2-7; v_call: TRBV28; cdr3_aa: ASSRPTGYYEQY
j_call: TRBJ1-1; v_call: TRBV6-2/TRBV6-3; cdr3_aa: ASSYSPQGNTEAF
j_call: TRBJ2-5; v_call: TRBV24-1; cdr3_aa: ATSDLSGDQETQY
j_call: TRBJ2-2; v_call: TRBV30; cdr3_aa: AWSPQSGELF
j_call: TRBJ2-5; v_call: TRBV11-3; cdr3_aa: ASSRLFGETQY
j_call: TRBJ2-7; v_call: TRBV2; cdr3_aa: ASSYSEGTGDSGQY
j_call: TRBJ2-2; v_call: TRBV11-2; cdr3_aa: ATRGQGARITTGELF
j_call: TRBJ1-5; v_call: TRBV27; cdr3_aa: ASRGGDHQPQH
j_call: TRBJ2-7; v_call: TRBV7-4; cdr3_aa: ASSLSLAGHSYEQY
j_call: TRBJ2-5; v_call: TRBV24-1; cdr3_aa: ATSLGLEEETQY
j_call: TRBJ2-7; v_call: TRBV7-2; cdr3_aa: ASSPYLGRHSYEQY
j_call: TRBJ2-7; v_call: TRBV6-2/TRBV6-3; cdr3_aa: ASSSKTDSYEQY
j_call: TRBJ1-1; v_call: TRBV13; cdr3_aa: ASSGGRLNTEAF
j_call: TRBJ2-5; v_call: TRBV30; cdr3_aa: AWSLRGEAQY
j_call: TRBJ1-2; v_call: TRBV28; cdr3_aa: ASTYDTHGYT
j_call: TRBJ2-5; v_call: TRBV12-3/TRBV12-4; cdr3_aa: ASRSRGPETQY
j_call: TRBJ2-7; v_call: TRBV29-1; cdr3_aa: SVDRGFVGEQY
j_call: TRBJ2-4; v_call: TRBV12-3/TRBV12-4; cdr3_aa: ASSLITGGRAKNIQY
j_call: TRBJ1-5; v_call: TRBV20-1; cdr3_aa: SARDQRGIEPQH
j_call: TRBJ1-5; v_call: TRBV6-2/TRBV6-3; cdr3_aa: ASSHYGSNQPQH
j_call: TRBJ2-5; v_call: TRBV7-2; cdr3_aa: ASSSGTERY
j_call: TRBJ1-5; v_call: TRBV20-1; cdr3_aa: SAKNRVGQPQH
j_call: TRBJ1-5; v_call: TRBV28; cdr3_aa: ASSYGTPGVGQPQH
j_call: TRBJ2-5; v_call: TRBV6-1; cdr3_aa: ASSSRLETQY
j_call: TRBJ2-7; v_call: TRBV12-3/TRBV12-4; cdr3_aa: ASRSTSGRRDEQY
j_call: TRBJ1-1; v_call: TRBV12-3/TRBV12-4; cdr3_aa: ASSNGQGGEAF
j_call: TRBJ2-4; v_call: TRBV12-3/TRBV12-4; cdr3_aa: ASSLRTGTMY
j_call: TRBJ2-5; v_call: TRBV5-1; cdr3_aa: ASSFISGGQETQY
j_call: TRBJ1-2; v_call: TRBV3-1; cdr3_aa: ASSQVGVGYT
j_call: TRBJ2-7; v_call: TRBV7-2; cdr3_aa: ASTQTSGSPYEQY
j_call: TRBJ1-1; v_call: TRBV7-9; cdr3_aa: ASSLPKGRDTEAF
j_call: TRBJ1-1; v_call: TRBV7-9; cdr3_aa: ASRARTARNTEAF
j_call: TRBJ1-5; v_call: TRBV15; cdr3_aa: ATSRDRGGPYQPQH
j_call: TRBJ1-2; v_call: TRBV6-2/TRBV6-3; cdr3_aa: ASRSYGYT
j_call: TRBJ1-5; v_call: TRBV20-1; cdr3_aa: SASLGSNQPQH
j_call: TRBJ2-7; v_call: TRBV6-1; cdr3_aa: ASREGTSYYEQY